The next 5 T cell receptor beta chains were all read from a single sample in a study of primary melanoma T cells and metastatic recurrence. Using immunoSEQ multiplex PCR, the repertoire was profiled, and TCRdb retains in-frame clones only, with some absent. The table includes some 2,200 clones, over 60% detected once. Material for sequencing was melanoma tumor tissue. The receptors stem from a human donor with melanoma.

The V call is TRBV6-8, the J call TRBJ2-2; weak D call: TRBD2 (5 bases). The CDR3 runs 15 residues. Germline lookup yields CDR1 MNHGY and CDR2 SAAAGT. V was pared by 6 bases and J by 4 bases, with 15 bases between. The CDR3 DNA is TGTGCCAGCAGCCCAACTAGATCAGGCACCGGGGAGCTGTTTTTT. It codes for CASSPTRSGTGELFF.

The J gene is TRBJ1-3, the V gene TRBV16; 7 positions match TRBD1. This CDR3 comprises 15 residues. CDR1 is KGHSY and CDR2 is FQNENV in the germline V gene. Trimming removed 2 bases from V and 3 bases from J; junction bases left unmatched: 4. The CDR3 loop is CASSQMTGSGNTIYF. The CDR3 DNA sequence: TGTGCCAGCAGCCAAATGACAGGGAGTGGAAACACCATATATTTT. Full variable domain (rest looked up from reference TRBV16 and TRBJ1-3): GEEVAQTPKHLVRGEGQKAKLYCAPIKGHSYVFWYQQVLKNEFKFLISFQNENVFDETGMPKERFSAKCLPNSPCSLEIQATKLEDSAVYFCASSQMTGSGNTIYFGEGSWLTVV.

By frequency in the sample, this clone is large. The chain uses TRBV11-3 and TRBJ2-3; 7 positions agree with TRBD2. The trim removed 5 bases at V and 0 bases at J, leaving 8 bases unmatched. The CDR3 loop spans 16 amino acids. The germline gives CDR1 SGHNT, CDR2 YENEEA. The CDR3 DNA follows: TGTGCCAGCAGCAAAGGTAGCGGGTTTAGCACAGATACGCAGTATTTT. Translation: CASSKGSGFSTDTQYF. The full variable domain, rest sourced from reference TRBV11-3 and TRBJ2-3, is EAGVVQSPRYKIIEKKQPVAFWCNPISGHNTLYWYLQNLGQGPELLIRYENEEAVDDSQLPKDRFSAERLKGVDSTLKIQPAELGDSAVYLCASSKGSGFSTDTQYFGPGTRLTVL.

This rearrangement joins TRBV5-1 to TRBJ2-2; D possibly corresponds to TRBD2 (5 bases). Trimming stripped 1 base from V and 10 bases from J, with 14 bases between. The germline V gene has CDR1 SGHRS and CDR2 YFSETQ. The CDR3 sequence is 14 residues long. The CDR3 loop reads CASSLNSEGLELFF. The CDR3 bases are TGCGCCAGCAGCTTGAACTCCGAGGGATTGGAGCTGTTTTTT.

The rearrangement links TRBV29-1 to TRBJ2-7, with 12 bases identical to TRBD1. The CDR3 is made up of 16 amino acids. The V gene end was trimmed by 1 base and the J gene end by 4 bases; junction bases not matched to a gene: 8. CDR1 is SQVTM and CDR2 is ANQGSEA in the germline V gene. CDR3 region: CSVEAPGTGGAYEQYF. Written as DNA, the CDR3 is TGCAGCGTTGAAGCCCCGGGGACAGGGGGCGCGTACGAGCAGTACTTC.